This T cell receptor beta chain was documented in a study of cytomegalovirus exposure and HLA in healthy donors. Overall study results and limits: In vitro testing confirmed three CMV-associated chains as specific for CMV antigens.

This clone was seen just once. Antigen specificity is unknown. V shed 10 bases, J shed 5 bases, and the junction held 6 bases outside the gene matches. The length of the CDR3 is 13 residues. Germline V gene lookup returns CDR1 SGHDT and CDR2 YYEEEE. A multiplex PCR was run with 60 Vbeta primers and 13 Jbeta primers. TCRdb's table, derived via immunoSEQ multiplex PCR, lists solely in-frame clones and lacks some. The data contain under 200,000 clones, roughly 71% of them singletons. Sequencing was performed on PBMCs. The origin of this receptor is a male donor in good health and CMV-seropositive. The gene calls are TRBV5-6 and TRBJ1-6; the match to TRBD1 covers 7 bases. Written as DNA, the CDR3 is TGTGCCTCTAAGGGGGCCCATAATTCACCCCTCCACTTT. The encoded protein is CASKGAHNSPLHF.